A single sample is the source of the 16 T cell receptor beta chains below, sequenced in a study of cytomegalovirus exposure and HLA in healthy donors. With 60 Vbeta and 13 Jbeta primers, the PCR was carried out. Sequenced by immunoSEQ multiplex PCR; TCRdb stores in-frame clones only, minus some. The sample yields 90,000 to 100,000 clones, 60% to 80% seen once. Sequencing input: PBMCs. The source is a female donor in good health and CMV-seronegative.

CDR3 DNA sequence: TGTGCCAGCAGAAGGGAGACAGGACCAAACACTGAAGCTTTCTTT. Protein: CASRRETGPNTEAFF. The chain carries TRBV6-5 and TRBJ1-1; D might be TRBD1 (6 bases). The V end lost 6 bases, the J end lost 2 bases, and 16 bases lay between the germline ends. The germline gives CDR1 MNHEY, CDR2 SVGAGI. The CDR3 is 15 residues long.

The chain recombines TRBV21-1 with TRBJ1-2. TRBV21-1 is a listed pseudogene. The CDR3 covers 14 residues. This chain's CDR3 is CATPSRGADYGYTF. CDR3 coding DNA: TGTGCCACGCCCTCCCGGGGGGCTGACTATGGCTACACCTTC.

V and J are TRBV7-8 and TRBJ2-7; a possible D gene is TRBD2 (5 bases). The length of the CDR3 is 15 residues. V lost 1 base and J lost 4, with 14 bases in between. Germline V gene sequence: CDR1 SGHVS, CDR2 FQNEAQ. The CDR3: CASSLEAGGGYEQYF. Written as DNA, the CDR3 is TGTGCCAGCAGCTTAGAGGCAGGCGGCGGGTACGAGCAGTACTTC.

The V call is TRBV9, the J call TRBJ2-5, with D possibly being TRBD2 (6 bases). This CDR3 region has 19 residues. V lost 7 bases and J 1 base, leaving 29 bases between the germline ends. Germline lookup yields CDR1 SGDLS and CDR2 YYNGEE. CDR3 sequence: CASENGLQASRGFQETQYF. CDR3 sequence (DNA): TGTGCCAGCGAGAACGGACTGCAAGCATCTCGGGGGTTCCAAGAGACCCAGTACTTC. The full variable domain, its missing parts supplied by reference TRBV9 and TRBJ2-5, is DSGVTQTPKHLITATGQRVTLRCSPRSGDLSVYWYQQSLDQGLQFLIQYYNGEERAKGNILERFSAQQFPDLHSELNLSSLELGDSALYFCASENGLQASRGFQETQYFGPGTRLLVL.

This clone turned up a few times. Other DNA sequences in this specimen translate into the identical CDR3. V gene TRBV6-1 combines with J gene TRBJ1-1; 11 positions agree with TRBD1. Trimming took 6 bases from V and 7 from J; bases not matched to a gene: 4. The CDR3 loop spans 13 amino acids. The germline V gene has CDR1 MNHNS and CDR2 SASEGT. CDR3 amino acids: CASRDRGLNEAFF. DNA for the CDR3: TGTGCCAGCAGGGACAGGGGGCTAAATGAAGCTTTCTTT.

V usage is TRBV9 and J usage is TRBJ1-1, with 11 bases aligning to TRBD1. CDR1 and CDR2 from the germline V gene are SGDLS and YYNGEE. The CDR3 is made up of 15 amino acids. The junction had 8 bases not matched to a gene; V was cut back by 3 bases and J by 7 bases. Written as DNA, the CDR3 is TGTGCCAGCAGCGCTTGGGGACAGGGGGAAGATGAAGCTTTCTTT. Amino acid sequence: CASSAWGQGEDEAFF.

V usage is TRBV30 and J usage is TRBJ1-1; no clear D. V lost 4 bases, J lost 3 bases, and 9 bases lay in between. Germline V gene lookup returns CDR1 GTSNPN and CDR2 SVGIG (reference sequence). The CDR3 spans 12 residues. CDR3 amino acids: CAWIEAYTEAFF. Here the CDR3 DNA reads TGTGCCTGGATCGAGGCCTACACTGAAGCTTTCTTT.

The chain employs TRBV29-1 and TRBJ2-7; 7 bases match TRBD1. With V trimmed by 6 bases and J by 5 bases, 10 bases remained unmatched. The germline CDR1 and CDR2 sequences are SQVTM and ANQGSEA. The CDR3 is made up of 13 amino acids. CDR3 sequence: CSVQDRAWNEQYF. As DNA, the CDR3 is TGCAGCGTACAAGACAGGGCGTGGAACGAGCAGTACTTC.

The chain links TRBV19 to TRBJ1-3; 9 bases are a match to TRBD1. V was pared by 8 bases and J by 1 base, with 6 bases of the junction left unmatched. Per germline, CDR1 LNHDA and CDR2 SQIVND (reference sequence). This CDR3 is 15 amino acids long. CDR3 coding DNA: TGTGCCAGTGGGGACAGGGCTAGGTCTGGAAACACCATATATTTT. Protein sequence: CASGDRARSGNTIYF. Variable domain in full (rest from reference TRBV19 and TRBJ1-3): DGGITQSPKYLFRKEGQNVTLSCEQNLNHDAMYWYRQDPGQGLRLIYYSQIVNDFQKGDIAEGYSVSREKKESFPLTVTSAQKNPTAFYLCASGDRARSGNTIYFGEGSWLTVV.

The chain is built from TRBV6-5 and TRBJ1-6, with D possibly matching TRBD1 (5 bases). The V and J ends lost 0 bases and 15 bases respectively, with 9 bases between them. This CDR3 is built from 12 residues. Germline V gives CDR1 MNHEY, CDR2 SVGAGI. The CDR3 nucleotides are TGTGCCAGCAGTTACTCCTCAGGGAACCTCCACTTT. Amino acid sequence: CASSYSSGNLHF.

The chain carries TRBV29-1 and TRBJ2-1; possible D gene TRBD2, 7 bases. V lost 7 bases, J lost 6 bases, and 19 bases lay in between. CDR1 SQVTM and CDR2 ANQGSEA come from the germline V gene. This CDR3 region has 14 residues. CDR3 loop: CSGSYGGPFNEQFF. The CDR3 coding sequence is TGCAGCGGAAGTTACGGGGGGCCTTTCAATGAGCAGTTCTTC.

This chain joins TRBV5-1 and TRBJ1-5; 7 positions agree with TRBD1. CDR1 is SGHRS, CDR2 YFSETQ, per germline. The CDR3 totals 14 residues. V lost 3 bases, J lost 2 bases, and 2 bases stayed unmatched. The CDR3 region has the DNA TGCGCCAGCAGCTACACAGGGGGCAATCAGCCCCAGCATTTT. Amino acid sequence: CASSYTGGNQPQHF. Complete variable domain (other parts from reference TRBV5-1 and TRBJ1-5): KAGVTQTPRYLIKTRGQQVTLSCSPISGHRSVSWYQQTPGQGLQFLFEYFSETQRNKGNFPGRFSGRQFSNSRSEMNVSTLELGDSALYLCASSYTGGNQPQHFGDGTRLSIL.

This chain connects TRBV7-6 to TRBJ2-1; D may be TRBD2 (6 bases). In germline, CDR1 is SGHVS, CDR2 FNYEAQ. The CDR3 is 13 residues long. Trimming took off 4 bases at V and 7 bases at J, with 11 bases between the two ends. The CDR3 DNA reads TGTGCCAGCAGCTCCGGGGGTCGGAATGAGCAGTTCTTC. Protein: CASSSGGRNEQFF.

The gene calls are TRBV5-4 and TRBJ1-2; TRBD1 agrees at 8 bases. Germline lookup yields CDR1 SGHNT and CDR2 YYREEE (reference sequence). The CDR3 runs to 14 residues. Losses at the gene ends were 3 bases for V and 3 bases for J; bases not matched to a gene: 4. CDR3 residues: CASSSGGQDYGYTF. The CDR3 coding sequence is TGTGCCAGCAGCTCCGGGGGACAGGACTATGGCTACACCTTC.

CDR3 sequence: CASSLAVNTGELFF. The CDR3 DNA reads TGTGCCAGCAGCTTAGCCGTGAACACCGGGGAGCTGTTTTTT. The V gene is TRBV11-3, the J gene TRBJ2-2, with D hard to call. The germline V gene encodes CDR1 SGHNT and CDR2 YENEEA. The germline V and J ends were trimmed by 1 base and 1 base, with 4 bases remaining between them. The CDR3 extends over 14 amino acids.

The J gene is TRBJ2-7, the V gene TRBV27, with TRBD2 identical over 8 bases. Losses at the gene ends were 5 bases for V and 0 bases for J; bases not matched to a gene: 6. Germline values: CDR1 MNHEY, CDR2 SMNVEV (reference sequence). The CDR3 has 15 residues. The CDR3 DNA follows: TGTGCCAGCAGTGCTCCAAGCGGGAGCTCCTACGAGCAGTACTTC. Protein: CASSAPSGSSYEQYF.